This T cell receptor (beta chain) emerged from a study of PD-1 blockade in classical Hodgkin lymphoma. CDR3 size: 17 residues. Between the trimmed V and J ends, which lost 0 bases and 3 bases, there was a span of 15 bases. CDR1 is MNHNS, CDR2 SASEGT, per germline. Some clones are missing from TCRdb's copy, which holds only in-frame ones; the method was immunoSEQ multiplex PCR. The sample lists 100,000 or so clones, more than 85% seen once, with about 6.4% in the top ten. Every patient experienced relapse after autologous stem cell transplantation, and brentuximab vedotin exposure varied. This clonotype was sampled from a human donor with classical Hodgkin lymphoma. This sequence joins TRBV6-1 and TRBJ1-5; D remains ambiguous. Sequencing used peripheral blood mononuclear cells (PBMCs), obtained before the second cycle of nivolumab. The CDR3, as DNA: TGTGCCAGCAGTGAAGCGCGGTCCGCGAGATCCAATCAGCCCCAGCATTTT. Its translation: CASSEARSARSNQPQHF.